This TCR beta chain originates from a study of OX40 agonist ivuxolimab in advanced cancers. Study-wide context: Ivuxolimab is an agonistic anti-OX40 (CD134) antibody, and patients were treated with it. Study outcomes and limitations: Some patients who did not respond also had low normalized T-cell clonal expansion. The mean number of expanded clones was higher in CD8+ T cells than in CD4+.

Produced via immunoSEQ multiplex PCR; TCRdb's table is partial and in-frame only. The table lists some 80,000 clones, about 89% of them singletons. Of note for this clone: Its cognate antigen is unknown.

Germline values: CDR1 SGDLS, CDR2 YYNGEE. V shed 3 bases and J 5 bases; nucleotides not matched to a gene: 4. The CDR3 consists of 15 residues. The material sequenced was CD4+ or CD8+ T cells sorted from blood, taken in a trial of the OX40 agonist ivuxolimab. This clonotype was obtained from an adult with an advanced solid tumor such as melanoma, head and neck, liver or kidney cancer. V and J are TRBV9 and TRBJ2-2, with TRBD2 matching 10 bases. The CDR3 DNA follows: TGTGCCAGCAGCGCTAGCGGGAGTGGGACCGGGGAGCTGTTTTTT. Translating gives CASSASGSGTGELFF.